This entry describes one TCR beta chain. This clonotype was seen a handful of times. What this receptor recognizes is not known. No base qualities exist here, and no much larger clone lies one base off it. The sample comes from a study of human T cells and chemical hapten exposure (dated by TCRdb to the early 2020s). Regarding the complete study: For sensitization, 2% DPC in acetone was applied to a roughly 2 cm by roughly 2 cm area of upper inner arm skin. Twenty-nine alopecia patients provided blood for TCR sequencing at one to four time points (pre-sensitization, 2, 6 and 24 weeks). In alopecia patients, the study followed how the peripheral blood TCR repertoire changed in vivo over primary and secondary sensitization to diphenylcyclopropenone (DPC), a hapten. The patient cohort, mostly female, included alopecia areata with under or over 50% scalp involvement, alopecia totalis and alopecia universalis. Libraries were pooled for sequencing, and variation in per-sample TCR yields was attributed mainly to small differences in library volumes within the pool. Patients additionally received weekly therapeutic DPC doses to the scalp throughout the approximately 25-week study period. Patch tests used Finn chambers with 0.01% DPC on the upper back, scored after 6 days by International Contact Dermatitis Research Group standards. Patient blood was sampled pre-sensitization (week 0) and at 2, 6 and about 24 weeks after DPC sensitization.

Study-wide findings and limitations: DPC sensitization did not change how many TCRs were above 1 in 1000 frequency, and no evidence was found of alterations in global repertoire structure. Compared with pre-sensitization or healthy control sets, expanded TCRs formed significantly more large CDR3 similarity clusters, which is consistent with antigen-driven responses. All patients had alopecia, a presumed autoimmune disease, so their immune response might differ from that of healthy individuals. Patch test score was positively correlated with the number of PT1 expanded TCRs, with significance at thresholds 8, 16 and 32 but not at 4. After repeated subsampling, changes were observed in the strength of the expansion versus patch-test correlation and in the threshold at which the correlation became significant.

Explained via the paper, the time point label denotes: patch test 1, 2 weeks after DPC sensitization. The treatment or condition label on this specimen signifies: therapeutic diphenylcyclopropenone sensitization with weekly scalp DPC. At each patch-test visit, blood was drawn before the patch test was applied. Patients were considered eligible if aged 18 to 70, diagnosed with alopecia and deemed suitable for DPC therapy, and patients were excluded if pregnant. Total RNA was extracted from unfractionated whole blood collected in Tempus Blood RNA tubes. The junction shows trimming of 4 bases on V and 6 bases on J, and the gene matches do not reach 9 bases of it. Including the terminal cysteine and phenylalanine, the CDR3 comprises 16 residues. Only the CDR3 DNA stays, 48 bases, in frame from base 1. The germline V gene supplies CDR1 SGHDN and CDR2 FVKESK. Library preparation was by RACE. Sequencing used a NextSeq 500. During library preparation, unique molecular identifiers were attached to individual cDNA molecules so that TCRs could be counted quantitatively and reproducibly. For every blood RNA sample, sequencing covered both the TCR alpha and TCR beta chains. As for the authors' bioinformatics: A median of roughly 98,000 TCRs per sample was observed, with a range of 23,224 to 690,600. The Decombinator software suite was used to annotate V, J and CDR3 in the TCR reads. For the PS versus PT1 abundance plots, all samples were subsampled to the same number of TCRs (28,000). Expanded TCRs were defined as absent before sensitization and observed at least eight times at the 2-week time point. TCRdb took the public reads, trimmed them with fastp at Q25, ran MiXCR for clone calling and kept in-frame beta chains. Rows are unified per CDR3 protein, each entry keeping the most common DNA and genes. The V and J calls follow TCRdb's processing rather than the paper's. The sample table holds approximately 90,000 distinct CDR3 sequences, of which around 12% were seen once. Of the sample, around 2.2% is held by the ten largest clones.

Source: whole blood, taken in connection with sensitization to the hapten diphenylcyclopropenone (DPC). The receptor was derived from a woman aged 40 to 49 with alopecia areata. Some clones in this sample may be carry-over from other donors' samples. This chain joins TRBV14 to TRBJ2-2, with TRBD2 matching 9 junction bases. The bases read TGTGCCAGCAGCCCGCCGGCGGGAGGGCCTCCCGGGGAGCTGTTTTTT. It translates as CASSPPAGGPPGELFF.